These 11 T cell receptor beta chains were sequenced from one sample in a study of T cell responses to AZD1222 COVID-19 vaccine. Some clones are missing from TCRdb's copy, which holds only in-frame ones; the method was immunoSEQ multiplex PCR. The table records about 170,000 clones, about 92% of them present only once. The input for sequencing was peripheral blood, taken on day 0 of AZD1222 vaccination. Receptors originate from an adult in good health.

Of note for this clone: The sample has other DNA sequences that encode this CDR3 too. The chain recombines TRBV11-3 with TRBJ2-2, with D perhaps assigned TRBD1 or TRBD2 (5 bases each). V was cut by 2 bases and J by 2 bases, with 6 bases left in between. The germline V gene encodes CDR1 SGHNT and CDR2 YENEEA. This CDR3 is built from 14 residues. The CDR3 DNA reads as TGTGCCAGCAGCTTACGGGACAACACCGGGGAGCTGTTTTTT. This translates into CASSLRDNTGELFF.

The chain recombines TRBV3-1 (or the pseudogene TRBV3-2) with TRBJ1-6, with D unresolved. The V gene's germline CDR1 is LGHDT and CDR2 YNNKEL (reference sequence). The CDR3 contains 15 residues. V gave up 0 bases and J gave up 5 bases, with 8 bases separating them. CDR3 amino acids: CASSQETGHNSPLHF. The CDR3 nucleotides are TGTGCCAGCAGCCAAGAAACGGGTCATAATTCACCCCTCCACTTT.

V gene TRBV7-9 combines with J gene TRBJ1-2; unclear D gene. This CDR3 has 14 amino acids. CDR1 is SEHNR and CDR2 is FQNEAQ in the germline V gene (reference sequence). Trimming shortened V by 5 bases and J by 1 base, and 11 bases separated the two germline ends. In DNA, the CDR3 is TGTGCCAGCAGCCCGGTGAATCTTAACTATGGCTACACCTTC. Translated: CASSPVNLNYGYTF.

The J gene is TRBJ2-7, the V gene TRBV30; D might be TRBD2 (6 bases). Germline loops: CDR1 GTSNPN, CDR2 SVGIG (reference sequence). Trimming cost V 1 base and J 5 bases, with 15 bases left between them. This CDR3 is built from 14 residues. In DNA form, the CDR3 reads TGTGCCTGGAGTGGGCCGGGACTCCCCCACGAGCAGTACTTC. It encodes CAWSGPGLPHEQYF.

The chain couples TRBV3-1 (or the pseudogene TRBV3-2) to TRBJ1-6; D not resolved. Per the germline V gene, CDR1 is LGHDT and CDR2 is YNNKEL (reference sequence). Trimming took off 0 bases at V and 8 bases at J, with 8 bases between the two ends. The CDR3 extends over 14 amino acids. This chain's CDR3 is CASSQDGVYSPLHF. CDR3 nucleotide sequence: TGTGCCAGCAGCCAAGACGGCGTCTATTCACCCCTCCACTTT.

The chain couples TRBV19 to TRBJ2-1; 9 positions agree with TRBD2. V lost 9 bases, J lost 3 bases, and 6 bases stayed unmatched. This CDR3 region has 14 residues. In germline, CDR1 is LNHDA, CDR2 SQIVND (reference sequence). CDR3 loop: CASAGLAHYNEQFF. The CDR3 bases are TGTGCCAGCGCGGGACTAGCTCACTACAATGAGCAGTTCTTC. Looking up the rest from reference TRBV19 and TRBJ2-1 gives the full variable domain: DGGITQSPKYLFRKEGQNVTLSCEQNLNHDAMYWYRQDPGQGLRLIYYSQIVNDFQKGDIAEGYSVSREKKESFPLTVTSAQKNPTAFYLCASAGLAHYNEQFFGPGTRLTVL.

This rearrangement joins TRBV18 to TRBJ1-2, with D maybe TRBD1 (6 bases). V was shortened by 6 bases and J by 8 bases, with 19 bases between the two germline ends. The CDR3 is made up of 14 amino acids. CDR1 KGHSH and CDR2 LQKENI come from the germline V gene. The CDR3: CASSENTGNWGYTF. The CDR3 nucleotides read TGTGCCAGCTCGGAAAACACAGGGAATTGGGGCTACACCTTC.

The V gene is TRBV6-6, the J gene TRBJ1-5; D might be TRBD1 (5 bases). V was pared by 4 bases and J by 6 bases, with 10 bases between. This CDR3 contains 13 residues. The V gene's germline CDR1 is MNHNY and CDR2 SVGAGI (reference sequence). The CDR3 region has the DNA TGTGCCAGCAGTTCCCTGGGGACTCAGCCCCAGCATTTT. Translating it yields CASSSLGTQPQHF.

Here the CDR3 DNA reads TGTGCCAGCTCACAGGGTAGCAATCAGCCCCAGCATTTT. Protein sequence: CASSQGSNQPQHF. V is TRBV18 and J is TRBJ1-5; no reliable D call. CDR1 is KGHSH and CDR2 is LQKENI in the germline V gene. The V end lost 4 bases, the J end lost 0 bases, and 4 bases lay between the germline ends. This CDR3 spans 13 amino acids. The full variable domain, in which reference TRBV18 and TRBJ1-5 provide the parts outside the CDR3, is NAGVMQNPRHLVRRRGQEARLRCSPMKGHSHVYWYRQLPEEGLKFMVYLQKENIIDESGMPKERFSAEFPKEGPSILRIQQVVRGDSAAYFCASSQGSNQPQHFGDGTRLSIL.

The rearrangement uses TRBV5-6 and TRBJ2-7; maybe TRBD1 (5 bases). V lost 2 bases and J 3 bases, leaving 15 bases between the germline ends. Germline V gene data show CDR1 as SGHDT and CDR2 as YYEEEE. CDR3 length equals 15 residues. The CDR3 coding sequence is TGTGCCAGCAGCTTTAATCAGGACATCCTCTACGAGCAGTACTTC. This gives the protein CASSFNQDILYEQYF.

The V gene is TRBV5-1, the J gene TRBJ1-1; D is perhaps TRBD1 (6 bases). The CDR3 has 16 residues. Trimming shortened V by 2 bases and J by 3 bases, and 17 bases separated the two germline ends. The germline V gene encodes CDR1 SGHRS and CDR2 YFSETQ. For the CDR3, the DNA is TGCGCCAGCAGCTTCCCGGGGGGGGGCTTGGACACTGAAGCTTTCTTT. Its translation: CASSFPGGGLDTEAFF.